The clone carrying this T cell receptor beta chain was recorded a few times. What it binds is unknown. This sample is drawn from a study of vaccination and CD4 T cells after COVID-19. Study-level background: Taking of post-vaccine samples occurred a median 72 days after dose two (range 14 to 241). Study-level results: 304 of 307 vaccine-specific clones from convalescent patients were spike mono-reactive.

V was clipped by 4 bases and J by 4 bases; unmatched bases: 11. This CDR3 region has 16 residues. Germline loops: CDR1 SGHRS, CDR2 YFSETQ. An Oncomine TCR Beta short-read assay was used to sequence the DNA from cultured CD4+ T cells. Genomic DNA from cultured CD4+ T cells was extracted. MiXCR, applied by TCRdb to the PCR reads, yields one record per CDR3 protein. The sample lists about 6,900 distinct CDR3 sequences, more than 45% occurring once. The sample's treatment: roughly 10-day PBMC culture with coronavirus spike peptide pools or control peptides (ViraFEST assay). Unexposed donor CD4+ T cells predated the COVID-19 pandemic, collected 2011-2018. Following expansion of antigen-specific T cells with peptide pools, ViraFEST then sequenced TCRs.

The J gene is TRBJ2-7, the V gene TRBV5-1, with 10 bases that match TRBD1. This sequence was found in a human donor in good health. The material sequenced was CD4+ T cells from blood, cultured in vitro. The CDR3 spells CASSPRQGATGYEQYF. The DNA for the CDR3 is TGCGCCAGCAGCCCAAGACAGGGGGCTACGGGTTACGAGCAGTACTTC.